This TCR beta chain was sequenced during a study of shared clonotypes between healthy human individuals (dated by TCRdb to 2020 to 2021). Regarding the complete study: A few men and a couple of women, aged 18 to 49 years, made up the cohort. Per donor, three plates each were used for CD4 naive and CD4 memory, two for CD8 naive, and one for CD8 memory. The study deeply sequenced blood TCR repertoires of about 5 healthy adults to estimate repertoire size and the extent of clonotype sharing between individuals. Different laboratories and diverse techniques were used to prepare libraries and sequence TCR repertoires, to increase sequencing depth and limit assay-specific biases. Per donor, leukapheresis produced somewhere between about 0.8 and 9.5 billion PBMCs.

Taken from cysteine to phenylalanine, the CDR3 has 13 residues. Only the CDR3 portion is preserved as DNA: 39 bases, with reading frame beginning at the first base. From a lookup of the germline V gene, CDR1 and CDR2 are MGHRA and YSYEKL. V is cut by 0 bases and J by 6 bases, and the space between the germline ends is 9 bases. CD8 naive samples were obtained by positive selection for CCR7 among CD45RO-negative cells, yielding a CD45RA+CCR7+ population from which TemRA cells were excluded. Healthy HIV-negative adults with no recently reported acute infections or vaccinations were included as donors. Only Caucasian adults living in Nashville, Tennessee, USA were represented among the donors. After blood collection by leukapheresis, PBMCs were isolated using Ficoll-Histopaque density gradient centrifugation and then cryopreserved in the vapor phase of liquid nitrogen. Analytical flow cytometry was used to check the purity and quantity of each magnetically sorted T cell population. Each sorted fraction had its genomic DNA isolated and then quantified by UV absorbance on a Nanodrop 2000c.

Using the deep immunoSEQ assay, multiplex PCR amplified TCR CDR3 regions from genomic DNA. Extracted genomic DNA from each cell subset was distributed evenly across all wells of several immunoSEQ 96-well plates, and each plate was treated as a replicate. For sorted subsets, around 200 ng genomic DNA, equal to some 28,000 T cell genomes, was loaded into each replicate PCR. Purified libraries were measured with a Qubit 3.0 fluorometer, size-checked on a Bioanalyzer 2100, and measured again with the KAPA Library Quantification kit. Every immunoSEQ 96-well plate was sequenced on a separate single-read 150-cycle Illumina NextSeq 550 flow cell. For the original study's pipeline: The immunoSEQ output contained only junctional sequences without quality scores, so filtering could not match that applied to full-length reads. To assign V/J genes and CDR3, sequences were annotated using PyIR, a Python wrapper for IgBLAST v1.9, with IMGT germline references. Reads were filtered out if the reads had weak V/J assignments (E-value above 1e-6), no CDR3, stop codons, out-of-frame junctions, or ambiguous translated residues. V3J clonotypes were defined by identical inferred V gene, J gene, and CDR3 amino acid sequence. To compute the percentage overlap between repertoires, the number of shared unique clonotypes was divided by the size of the smaller repertoire. Repertoire richness was assessed with RTK rarefaction, the Chao1 estimator, and Recon v2.1 estimates of unobserved clonotypes. OLGA was used to compute generation probabilities for all TCRbeta clonotypes that the gDNA method yielded from a handful of donors. The table comes from immuneACCESS by way of TCRdb, which keeps in-frame sequences with V and J called. Part of the clones is missing from these tables; in studies checked, under half for an unresolved V gene and the rest for unknown reasons. V and J calls and clone size are as listed in that table; D and trimming were resolved from the DNA. Recorded for this sample are some 2.1 million clones; about 94% of them occurred a single time. The top ten hold approximately 1.6% of the sample.

This clone was picked up one time. Its binding antigen is unknown. The sample holds no much larger clone one base away, and base qualities are not on file. The study at large found these results: Only blood was sampled, and tissue TCR repertoires likely differ from those in blood. Because the study included only a small number of donors, the genetic and exposure-history diversity represented was limited. Even with the large sequencing depth, rarefaction of the sorted-subset datasets indicated that sequencing was incomplete. Compared with non-shared clonotypes, clonotypes shared by all four sorted-subset donors had higher generation probabilities. Pairwise subsampling led to the expectation that sequencing depth would affect the degree of clonotype sharing among donors. Sharing across several donors was observed for about 4.8% of naive CD4, about 3.2% of naive CD8, 2% to 2.5% of memory CD4, and roughly 0.4% of memory CD8 clonotypes. Naive subsets generally had larger estimated clonotype richness than memory subsets.

The sample comprised naive CD8+ T cells from PBMCs. The cell subset or site label corresponds to: CD45RA+CCR7+. The sequence joins TRBV4-1 to TRBJ2-7, with an unclear D gene assignment. The sequence was obtained from a man younger than 35 in good health. Some clones in this sample may be carry-over from other donors' samples. Read as DNA, the sequence is TGCGCCAGCAGCCAAGATTGGGAAGTCGAGCAGTACTTC. The translation is CASSQDWEVEQYF.